A selection of T cell receptor beta chains follows, all from one sample in a study of T cells in Graves' hyperthyroidism and ophthalmopathy. TCRdb reprocessed the multiplex PCR reads with MiXCR, giving one entry per CDR3 protein. This table has about 350,000 distinct CDR3 sequences, roughly 14% appearing once. Input material: blood. The receptors shown here come from a woman aged 25 to 45 with Graves' hyperthyroidism. Each CDR3 is given with its conserved first and last residue. The D gene is left open where the match is weak. Rows give clone size only sometimes, using once, few, many, or a class for an expanded clone.

D gene,J gene,clone size,V gene,CDR3 DNA,CDR3 protein
TRBD1,TRBJ1-1,-,TRBV3-1,TGTGCCAGCAGATCAGGGGGCAACACTGAAGCTTTCTTT,CASRSGGNTEAFF
TRBD2,TRBJ2-5,many,TRBV28,TGTGCCAGCAGTGTACCCGGGACTAGCTACCAAGAGACCCAGTACTTC,CASSVPGTSYQETQYF
-,TRBJ1-4,many,TRBV24-1,TGTGCCACCGGCAGGGCAGGCGAGGAAAAACTGTTTTTT,CATGRAGEEKLFF
TRBD2,TRBJ2-3,once,TRBV7-9,TGTGCCAGCATTAAACTAGCGGGAGGCACAGATACGCAGTATTTT,CASIKLAGGTDTQYF
TRBD1,TRBJ1-2,many,TRBV27,TGTGCCAGCAGTAGGACAGGGATCGATGGCTACACCTTC,CASSRTGIDGYTF
-,TRBJ2-7,many,TRBV2,TGTGCCAGCAGTGAACTAGGGGGAAAAGCCTACGAGCAGTACTTC,CASSELGGKAYEQYF
TRBD1,TRBJ2-5,-,TRBV6-1,TGTGCCAGCAGCGACCGCAACGGAGGGACAGGGGACCGAGAGACCCAGTACTTC,CASSDRNGGTGDRETQYF
-,TRBJ2-5,many,TRBV25-1,TGTGCCAGCAGTGAATCTGAGACCCAGTACTTC,CASSESETQYF
-,TRBJ1-1,few,TRBV3-1,TGTGCCAGCGAAAAGCCGAGATTGACAGGACCCGAAGCTTTCTTT,CASEKPRLTGPEAFF
-,TRBJ2-5,few,TRBV9,TGTGCCAGCAGCCCCGGAGGACAAAACAAAGAGACCCAGTACTTC,CASSPGGQNKETQYF
-,TRBJ1-2,many,TRBV10-3,TGTGCCATCCACCCAGGGGCTAAAATGACCGGCTACACCTTC,CAIHPGAKMTGYTF
TRBD2,TRBJ2-1,many,TRBV27,TGTGCCAGCCTGGGGAGCGGGAGTTCGTACAATGAGCAGTTCTTC,CASLGSGSSYNEQFF
TRBD2,TRBJ2-3,many,TRBV2,TGTGCCAGCAGAGCGGGAGGGCCAGATACGCAGTATTTT,CASRAGGPDTQYF
TRBD2,TRBJ2-7,many,TRBV11-2,TGTGCCAGCAGCGAAGGGACTAGCGGGAGGGGTGACTACGAGCAGTACTTC,CASSEGTSGRGDYEQYF
-,TRBJ2-7,many,TRBV11-1,TGTGCCAGCAGCATCGCGGGTGGCGAACACGAGCAGTACTTC,CASSIAGGEHEQYF
-,TRBJ2-5,many,TRBV7-2,TGTGCCAGCAGCTTAGAGGTGGGACTCCAAGAGACCCAGTACTTC,CASSLEVGLQETQYF
TRBD2,TRBJ2-5,-,TRBV30,TGTGCCTGGAGGACTAGCGCCGGGTTACCCCAGTACTTC,CAWRTSAGLPQYF
-,TRBJ2-7,many,TRBV12-3/TRBV12-4,TGTGCCAGCAGTTTGGCCCACGACCCTGCCTACGAGCAGTACTTC,CASSLAHDPAYEQYF
-,TRBJ1-2,-,TRBV28,TGTGCCAGCGAGGGGGAGCCTCGGGCCTATGGCTACACCTTC,CASEGEPRAYGYTF
-,TRBJ1-1,many,TRBV6-1,TGTGCCAGCAGTTATGGGACTCGATCGGACACTGAAGCTTTCTTT,CASSYGTRSDTEAFF
TRBD1,TRBJ2-7,many,TRBV28,TGTGCCAGCAGTTTTGAAGGGACAGTCTCCAGCGAGCAGTACTTC,CASSFEGTVSSEQYF
TRBD2,TRBJ2-1,many,TRBV2,TGTGCCAGCAGTGAAGACCCCCCCACCACTAGCGGGAACAACAATGAGCAGTTCTTC,CASSEDPPTTSGNNNEQFF
TRBD2,TRBJ2-3,many,TRBV20-1,TGCAGTGCTAGGGCTTTCGGGAGGGCCACAGATACGCAGTATTTT,CSARAFGRATDTQYF
-,TRBJ2-7,many,TRBV28,TGTGCCAGCACCCTACGGGGCGAGCAGTACTTC,CASTLRGEQYF
TRBD2,TRBJ2-1,many,TRBV20-1,TGCAGTCCACTAGCGGAAGAATACAATGAGCAGTTCTTC,CSPLAEEYNEQFF
-,TRBJ2-7,few,TRBV20-1,TGCAGTGCAGAGAAAGGGGGAGCCCTCTACGAGCAGTACTTC,CSAEKGGALYEQYF
-,TRBJ2-1,few,TRBV27,TGTGCCAGCAGTTTACGGGGCTTCTACTCCTACAATGAGCAGTTCTTC,CASSLRGFYSYNEQFF
TRBD1,TRBJ1-6,few,TRBV28,TGTGCCAGCAGTGACTTAGCGGGGACAGGGAAGTCGACCCTCCACTTT,CASSDLAGTGKSTLHF
TRBD1,TRBJ2-2,-,TRBV19,TGTGCCAGTAGTATAATGGTCAGCGGACAGGATCTGTTTTTT,CASSIMVSGQDLFF
-,TRBJ2-3,few,TRBV30,TGTGCCTGGAGCAGTAGGTCTTTCAAGCAGTATTTT,CAWSSRSFKQYF
-,TRBJ1-1,-,TRBV3-1,TGTGCCAGCAGCCAAAGGAGCGCTGAAGCTTTCTTT,CASSQRSAEAFF
TRBD2,TRBJ2-3,few,TRBV7-9,TGTGCCAGCAGCTTACGGAGCGGGAGGGTGACAGATACGCAGTATTTT,CASSLRSGRVTDTQYF
-,TRBJ1-1,few,TRBV5-1,TGCGCCAGCAGCTTGTTTCGCCAGGAGGGCTCCGAAGCTTTCTTT,CASSLFRQEGSEAFF
TRBD1,TRBJ1-5,-,TRBV30,TGTGCCTGGTCCCTGGGACAGGGTAGCAATCAGCCCCAGCATTTT,CAWSLGQGSNQPQHF
-,TRBJ1-4,few,TRBV7-2,TGTGCCAGCAGCTTAGGGGCAGGGGTAACGGAAAAACTGTTTTTT,CASSLGAGVTEKLFF
-,TRBJ1-1,many,TRBV9,TGTGCCAGCAGCGTCAGACTCACAGAGAACACTGAAGCTTTCTTT,CASSVRLTENTEAFF
-,TRBJ2-1,many,TRBV3-1,TGTGCCAGCAGCCAAGTTCAGTCCAATGAGCAGTTCTTC,CASSQVQSNEQFF